Each of the 32 T cell receptor beta chains below was sequenced from the same sample in a study of CD8+ T cells in alopecia areata. Treatment given: oral pan-JAK inhibitor, 5-10 mg twice daily. In each case, RNA was isolated and then reverse transcribed into cDNA as the sequencing template. Some clones are missing from TCRdb's copy, which holds only in-frame ones; the method was immunoSEQ multiplex PCR. Among roughly 280,000 clones listed, 50% to 75% were seen once. This specimen was CD4+ T cells sorted from blood, taken around week 54, from a patient treated with tofacitinib. The origin of the receptors is a human donor with alopecia areata.

The chain joins TRBV4-2 to TRBJ2-7; D tentatively reads TRBD1 or TRBD2 (5 bases each). The CDR3 covers 13 residues. V was cut by 0 bases and J by 7 bases, with 10 bases left in between. Germline V CDR1 and CDR2: LGHNA, YNFKEQ. The CDR3 protein is CASSQDHEGEQYF. As DNA, the CDR3 is TGTGCCAGCAGCCAAGATCACGAGGGGGAGCAGTACTTC.

The V gene is TRBV6-5, the J gene TRBJ2-2; 9 bases align to TRBD1. Losses at the gene ends were 2 bases for V and 7 bases for J; bases not matched to a gene: 8. This CDR3 has 16 amino acids. The germline CDR1 and CDR2 sequences are MNHEY and SVGAGI. The CDR3: CASSYTGTGTVGELFF. Written as DNA, the CDR3 is TGTGCCAGCAGTTACACAGGGACAGGGACGGTCGGGGAGCTGTTTTTT.

This clone turned up a few times. The chain is built from TRBV27 and TRBJ2-1, with 7 bases that match TRBD1. The CDR3 contains 15 residues. Germline V gene data show CDR1 as MNHEY and CDR2 as SMNVEV (reference sequence). With V trimmed by 4 bases and J by 0 bases, 3 bases remained unmatched. CDR3 sequence: CASSSRTGSYNEQFF. The CDR3 DNA reads TGTGCCAGCAGTTCCCGGACAGGCTCCTACAATGAGCAGTTCTTC.

V is TRBV13 and J is TRBJ2-5; TRBD1 might be the D (5 bases). The CDR3 has 13 amino acids. Trimming pared 4 bases from V and 7 bases from J, leaving 13 bases between. CDR1 and CDR2 (germline): PRHDT, FYEKMQ (reference sequence). CDR3 region: CASSSRVVRTQYF. CDR3 nucleotides: TGTGCCAGCAGCTCCAGGGTGGTGAGGACCCAGTACTTC.

This clone was counted a few times. V and J are TRBV6-1 and TRBJ2-1, with D possibly called TRBD1 or TRBD2 (6 bases each). The CDR3 is made up of 13 amino acids. V was trimmed by 4 bases and J by 9 bases, leaving 13 bases between them. Looked up from germline, CDR1 is MNHNS and CDR2 is SASEGT. The CDR3 spells CASSVVGGGEQFF. The DNA of the CDR3 is TGTGCCAGCAGTGTGGTCGGGGGCGGTGAGCAGTTCTTC.

This clone was counted only a few times. V and J are TRBV7-3 and TRBJ2-5; TRBD1 matches 8 bases. Germline V gene sequence: CDR1 SGHTA, CDR2 FQGTGA. V shed 0 bases and J 0 bases; nucleotides not matched to a gene: 3. This CDR3 contains 16 residues. This CDR3 is CASSLTGQAYQETQYF. CDR3 nucleotides: TGTGCCAGCAGCTTAACGGGACAGGCCTACCAAGAGACCCAGTACTTC.

This chain joins TRBV30 and TRBJ1-2, with no clear D. V gave up 2 bases and J gave up 7 bases, with 20 bases separating them. Germline V gives CDR1 GTSNPN, CDR2 SVGIG (reference sequence). There are 15 residues in the CDR3. The CDR3, as DNA: TGTGCCTGGAGTAAACCCCAGTCAGTTTTGGCTGGCTACACCTTC. Translating gives CAWSKPQSVLAGYTF.

The rearrangement joins TRBV9 to TRBJ2-6, with D uncertain. Germline V gives CDR1 SGDLS, CDR2 YYNGEE. The CDR3 has 16 residues. The V and J ends lost 1 base and 4 bases respectively, with 12 bases between them. The CDR3 spells CASSVNLLPGANVLTF. CDR3 coding DNA: TGTGCCAGCAGCGTAAACCTCCTACCCGGGGCCAACGTCCTGACTTTC.

The rearrangement uses TRBV7-6 and TRBJ2-3, with D possibly being TRBD2 (5 bases). In germline, CDR1 is SGHVS, CDR2 FNYEAQ. Trimming stripped 3 bases from V and 4 bases from J, with 8 bases between. The CDR3 loop spans 13 amino acids. CDR3 protein: CASSFEGPDTQYF. The CDR3 nucleotides are TGTGCCAGCAGCTTTGAGGGTCCAGATACGCAGTATTTT. The full variable domain, its missing parts supplied by reference TRBV7-6 and TRBJ2-3, is GAGVSQSPRYKVTKRGQDVALRCDPISGHVSLYWYRQALGQGPEFLTYFNYEAQQDKSGLPNDRFSAERPEGSISTLTIQRTEQRDSAMYRCASSFEGPDTQYFGPGTRLTVL.

The table lists this clone with a few counts. The chain is built from TRBV9 and TRBJ1-2; D unresolved. The germline V gene has CDR1 SGDLS and CDR2 YYNGEE. CDR3 length equals 15 residues. The V gene lost 0 bases and the J gene lost 0 bases, with 9 bases spanning the gap. The CDR3 coding sequence is TGTGCCAGCAGCGTAGAGGAGGCAGCTAACTATGGCTACACCTTC. Translated: CASSVEEAANYGYTF.

This clone was seen only once. This chain links TRBV2 with TRBJ2-3, with unresolved D. The CDR3 has 13 amino acids. Per the germline V gene, CDR1 is SNHLY and CDR2 is FYNNEI. V was trimmed by 6 bases and J by 6 bases, leaving 13 bases between them. The CDR3 nucleotides read TGTGCCAGCAGGCCCCAACCACGGGATACGCAGTATTTT. It codes for CASRPQPRDTQYF.

This clone was seen more than once but under ten times. The chain recombines TRBV18 with TRBJ1-6; perhaps TRBD1 as D (5 bases). Germline assignment: CDR1 KGHSH and CDR2 LQKENI. The CDR3 spans 14 residues. V lost 6 bases and J lost 6, with 12 bases in between. CDR3 protein: CASSSAGGNSPLHF. The CDR3, as DNA: TGTGCCAGCTCCAGTGCGGGGGGTAATTCACCCCTCCACTTT.

The genes are TRBV7-2 and TRBJ2-1; D is perhaps TRBD1 (5 bases). This CDR3 comprises 14 residues. V was trimmed by 5 bases and J by 8 bases, leaving 16 bases between them. The germline V gene encodes CDR1 SGHTA and CDR2 FQGNSA. The CDR3 region is CASSTHRSGDEQFF. The CDR3 DNA reads as TGTGCCAGCAGCACCCACAGGTCCGGCGATGAGCAGTTCTTC.

Worth noting for this clone: Other DNA sequences of this sample code for an identical CDR3. The chain joins TRBV5-6 to TRBJ2-5, with D possibly TRBD1 on 6 matching bases. Germline-derived CDR1 and CDR2 are SGHDT and YYEEEE. This CDR3 comprises 13 residues. V lost 0 bases, J lost 4 bases, and 7 bases lay in between. CDR3 loop: CASSLGRGETQYF. For the CDR3, the DNA is TGTGCCAGCAGCTTGGGCAGGGGAGAGACCCAGTACTTC. Full variable domain (missing parts from reference TRBV5-6 and TRBJ2-5): DAGVTQSPTHLIKTRGQQVTLRCSPKSGHDTVSWYQQALGQGPQFIFQYYEEEERQRGNFPDRFSGHQFPNYSSELNVNALLLGDSALYLCASSLGRGETQYFGPGTRLLVL.

The chain couples TRBV4-1 to TRBJ2-3; D tentatively reads TRBD1 or TRBD2 (5 bases each). V lost 0 bases, J lost 4 bases, and 11 bases lay in between. The CDR3 runs 15 residues. The V gene's germline CDR1 is MGHRA and CDR2 YSYEKL. The DNA for the CDR3 is TGCGCCAGCAGCCAAGAGGGGGTTGTGGCAGATACGCAGTATTTT. Translated: CASSQEGVVADTQYF.

The rearrangement uses TRBV5-6 and TRBJ1-2, with unresolved D. The germline V and J ends were trimmed by 0 bases and 7 bases, with 19 bases remaining between them. The CDR3 sequence is 16 residues long. Germline values: CDR1 SGHDT, CDR2 YYEEEE. The CDR3 nucleotides read TGTGCCAGCAGCTTGGCTCCGGACCGTCGCGGAGGTGGCTACACCTTC. It codes for CASSLAPDRRGGGYTF.

The J gene is TRBJ2-5, the V gene TRBV6-5; 7 bases match TRBD1. There are 12 residues in the CDR3. Germline trimming cut 6 bases from V and 5 bases from J; bases unmatched to any gene: 3. Germline V CDR1 and CDR2: MNHEY, SVGAGI. CDR3 protein: CASRTTGETQYF. As DNA, the CDR3 is TGTGCCAGCAGAACGACAGGGGAGACCCAGTACTTC.

J is TRBJ1-1 and V is TRBV19, with D perhaps matching TRBD1 (5 bases). The CDR3 is 14 amino acids. Germline values: CDR1 LNHDA, CDR2 SQIVND (reference sequence). V was cut by 6 bases and J by 1 base, with 12 bases left in between. The CDR3 sequence: CASRLQDRNTEAFF. DNA of the CDR3: TGTGCCAGTAGACTACAGGATAGGAACACTGAAGCTTTCTTT.

This chain uses TRBV4-2 with TRBJ1-2; TRBD1 matches at 8 bases. From germline, CDR1 is LGHNA and CDR2 YNFKEQ. The J segment lost 0 bases and the V segment lost 1 base, leaving 1 base of the junction unmatched. The CDR3 is 15 residues long. CDR3 amino acids: CASSQGQGTNYGYTF. As DNA, the CDR3 is TGTGCCAGCAGCCAAGGACAGGGGACTAACTATGGCTACACCTTC.

The chain uses TRBV27 and TRBJ2-7; D call uncertain. Trimming removed 3 bases at V and 7 bases at J, with 13 bases between. CDR3 length equals 13 residues. Per the germline V gene, CDR1 is MNHEY and CDR2 is SMNVEV (reference sequence). The CDR3 is CASSFSSWEEQYF. CDR3 nucleotides: TGTGCCAGCAGTTTTTCCTCATGGGAAGAGCAGTACTTC.

This clone was counted a single time. J is TRBJ2-5 and V is TRBV6-6, with 13 bases lining up with TRBD2. CDR1 and CDR2 from the germline V gene are MNHNY and SVGAGI (reference sequence). The V and J ends lost 2 bases and 4 bases, in that order; junction bases with no gene match: 1. This CDR3 contains 15 residues. DNA of the CDR3: TGTGCCAGCAGTTACGGACTAGCGGGGGTAGAGACCCAGTACTTC. Translation: CASSYGLAGVETQYF.

For this clone: Other DNA sequences in this specimen translate into the identical CDR3. V and J are TRBV27 and TRBJ1-1; D uncertain. The CDR3 is made up of 12 amino acids. The V and J ends lost 4 bases and 1 base respectively, with 4 bases between them. CDR1 MNHEY and CDR2 SMNVEV come from the germline V gene (reference sequence). The CDR3 bases are TGTGCCAGCAGTTCCACGAACACTGAAGCTTTCTTT. It is translated as CASSSTNTEAFF.

The chain uses TRBV30 and TRBJ1-2, with D tentatively TRBD1 (5 bases). Looked up from germline, CDR1 is GTSNPN and CDR2 is SVGIG (reference sequence). The CDR3 runs 14 residues. Trimming cost V 0 bases and J 7 bases, with 15 bases left between them. The CDR3, as DNA: TGTGCCTGGAGTGTACAACGCGGGGGGTCTGGCTACACCTTC. Translated, it gives CAWSVQRGGSGYTF.

V usage is TRBV29-1 and J usage is TRBJ1-1, with D maybe TRBD1 (5 bases). The CDR3 extends over 11 amino acids. With 5 bases removed from V and 6 bases from J, the gap between germline ends came to 10 bases. Looked up from germline, CDR1 is SQVTM and CDR2 is ANQGSEA. The CDR3 DNA reads TGCAGCGTTAAATCACAGGCTGAAGCTTTCTTT. This sequence encodes CSVKSQAEAFF.

This clone was seen a few times. This chain joins TRBV29-1 and TRBJ2-3; D not resolved. With 3 bases removed from V and 2 bases from J, the gap between germline ends came to 9 bases. Germline V gives CDR1 SQVTM, CDR2 ANQGSEA. This CDR3 is 13 amino acids long. CDR3 nucleotides: TGCAGCGTTGATCCGGAAACCACAGATACGCAGTATTTT. This sequence encodes CSVDPETTDTQYF.

The V gene is TRBV11-2, the J gene TRBJ1-1; D call uncertain. The V end lost 5 bases, the J end lost 5 bases, and 12 bases lay between the germline ends. The CDR3 length is 13 residues. Germline assignment: CDR1 SGHAT and CDR2 FQNNGV. CDR3 DNA sequence: TGTGCCAGCAGCCCCAAAGCGGGAACTGAAGCTTTCTTT. Its translation is CASSPKAGTEAFF.

This clone has a handful of counts. The CDR3 loop reads CAWTVSGANVLTF. The CDR3 DNA sequence: TGTGCCTGGACAGTCTCTGGGGCCAACGTCCTGACTTTC. This chain uses TRBV30 with TRBJ2-6, with unresolved D. Looked up from germline, CDR1 is GTSNPN and CDR2 is SVGIG (reference sequence). The CDR3 is 13 amino acids. V shed 4 bases and J shed 0 bases, with 4 bases lying between them.

The V and J genes are TRBV18 and TRBJ2-2; D is ambiguous. Trimming took off 2 bases at V and 5 bases at J, with 15 bases between the two ends. The germline gives CDR1 KGHSH, CDR2 LQKENI. The CDR3 contains 16 residues. CDR3 DNA: TGTGCCAGCTCACCATCTTCTTCCAGAACGACCGGGGAGCTGTTTTTT. Its protein product is CASSPSSSRTTGELFF. Drawing the rest from reference TRBV18 and TRBJ2-2, the complete variable domain is NAGVMQNPRHLVRRRGQEARLRCSPMKGHSHVYWYRQLPEEGLKFMVYLQKENIIDESGMPKERFSAEFPKEGPSILRIQQVVRGDSAAYFCASSPSSSRTTGELFFGEGSRLTVL.

This chain joins TRBV30 and TRBJ2-1, with 9 bases identical to TRBD1. Germline lookup yields CDR1 GTSNPN and CDR2 SVGIG (reference sequence). The CDR3 consists of 16 residues. Trimming cost V 3 bases and J 7 bases; bases outside gene matches: 13. The CDR3 DNA is TGTGCCTGGAGCCGGACCGGGACAGGGCGTCGGAATGAGCAGTTCTTC. It codes for CAWSRTGTGRRNEQFF. Combining the CDR3 with reference TRBV30 and TRBJ2-1 gives the whole variable domain SQTIHQWPATLVQPVGSPLSLECTVEGTSNPNLYWYRQAAGRGLQLLFYSVGIGQISSEVPQNLSASRPQDRQFILSSKKLLLSDSGFYLCAWSRTGTGRRNEQFFGPGTRLTVL.

This clone was seen only a few times. V usage is TRBV23-1 and J usage is TRBJ1-5, with 7 bases that match TRBD1. Being an ORF, TRBV23-1 has a function that is uncertain. This CDR3 contains 15 residues. V dropped 8 bases and J dropped 3; count of bases not matched to a gene: 10. DNA for the CDR3: TGCGCCAGCGGGTTGAACAGGGGAGTCAATCAGCCCCAGCATTTT. Translating gives CASGLNRGVNQPQHF.

This clone was picked up one time. The chain recombines TRBV6-5 with TRBJ2-5, with D hard to call. The CDR3 has 11 amino acids. Deletions cut 7 bases from V and 7 bases from J, with 10 bases between. The germline V gene encodes CDR1 MNHEY and CDR2 SVGAGI. The DNA for the CDR3 is TGTGCCAGCACCATGATGGGGACCCAGTACTTC. The encoded protein is CASTMMGTQYF.

This clone has just a few counts. V is TRBV18 and J is TRBJ1-2; 7 bases agree with TRBD1. This CDR3 is built from 15 residues. Unmatched junction bases numbered 7, after V lost 2 bases and J lost 4 bases. Germline V lookup: CDR1 KGHSH, CDR2 LQKENI. As DNA, the CDR3 is TGTGCCAGCTCACCAACGACAGGGAGTATCTATGGCTACACCTTC. Protein sequence: CASSPTTGSIYGYTF.